This T cell receptor (beta chain) appears in the sequencing data of a study of glioma-infiltrating T cells after dendritic cell vaccination. The primer mix had 60 V beta and 13 J beta primers. Generated by immunoSEQ multiplex PCR, the TCRdb table keeps only in-frame clones and is missing some. In the table there are some 38,000 clones, just under 85% of which are singletons. V was clipped by 0 bases and J by 7 bases; unmatched bases: 11. This CDR3 region has 16 residues. Per germline, CDR1 LNHNV and CDR2 YYDKDF (reference sequence). Sequencing was performed on blood, taken before dendritic cell vaccination. The sequence was collected from a human donor with glioblastoma. This rearrangement joins TRBV15 to TRBJ1-2, with 7 bases lining up with TRBD1. The DNA of the CDR3 is TGTGCCACCAGCAGAGATCTTGGGCAGGGGGTAGGTGGCTACACCTTC. This sequence encodes CATSRDLGQGVGGYTF.